This T cell receptor (beta chain) originates from a study of cytomegalovirus exposure and HLA in healthy donors. Study-level information: According to later analysis, the same platform produced the 120 or so validation and about 700 first-cohort repertoires.

Here immunoSEQ multiplex PCR was the method, and the copy in TCRdb shows in-frame clones only, minus some. Seen here are roughly 190,000 clones, approximately 86% observed once, and the top ten hold roughly 7%. Trimming pared 4 bases from V and 9 bases from J, leaving 16 bases between. The CDR3 extends over 13 amino acids. Germline V lookup: CDR1 GTSNPN, CDR2 SVGIG (reference sequence). Findings of the study overall: Among TCR beta chains, those listed as cytomegalovirus-associated numbered some 160. As confirmed in vitro, a few CMV-associated chains were specific for CMV antigens.

The donors were part of the 120-subject validation cohort, which stood apart from the roughly 700-subject first cohort. Note on this clone: What it binds is not known.

The TCR originated in a man younger than 40 in good health and CMV-seropositive. This chain joins TRBV30 and TRBJ2-1; perhaps TRBD1 as D (6 bases). The sample taken for sequencing was PBMCs. In nucleotides, the CDR3 is TGTGCCTGGACGCGAGGGGGTTTCAGTGAGCAGTTCTTC. Its translation is CAWTRGGFSEQFF.